This T cell receptor (beta chain) emerged from a study of HIV-infected children after antiretroviral therapy interruption. Study-wide background: Interruption-arm sampling covered weeks 0, 12, interruption end (24 or 48), and about 3 years post-study.

This clonotype was recorded many times. What it binds is unknown. Study-wide results and caveats: By the end of treatment interruption, naive CD4+ clonality (Gini) increased.

The TCR library was built from RNA with a 3' RACE protocol and unique molecular identifiers. TCRdb re-analysed the 3' RACE reads in MiXCR, keeping a single row per CDR3 protein. The data hold about 86,000 distinct CDR3 sequences, with approximately 6.9% observed a single time. The CDR3 has 13 amino acids. The V gene lost 6 bases and the J gene lost 4 bases, with 12 bases spanning the gap. Treatment described: PENTA 11 planned treatment interruption arm or continuous ART arm. Participants had taken at least three-drug ART for at least 24 weeks. The rearrangement joins TRBV12-3 or TRBV12-4 to TRBJ1-1; D unresolved. The source is a pool of human donors with HIV. Source: CD45RA+ CD4+ T cells from PBMCs, pooled from several time points, taken from a donor given antiretroviral therapy, either interrupted or continuous. Subset specified: naive CD4+ CD45RA+ CD45RO- T cells. The chain's CDR3 is CASSVRIGTEAFF. The DNA of the CDR3 is TGTGCCAGCAGCGTTAGGATAGGCACTGAAGCTTTCTTT.